This T cell receptor (beta chain) comes out of a study of lymphopenia after photon versus proton radiotherapy. Profiling relied on immunoSEQ multiplex PCR, and the TCRdb table lists in-frame clones only, not all of them. The data hold approximately 47,000 clones, with 85% observed a single time. This CDR3 has 13 residues. Germline values: CDR1 SGHDN, CDR2 FVKESK. The V and J ends lost 1 base and 7 bases respectively, with 10 bases between them. The TCR was taken from a man aged 35 to 55 with gastric cancer. Source: peripheral blood, taken from a patient treated with photon-based radiotherapy. This chain uses TRBV14 with TRBJ1-1; possibly TRBD1 for D (5 bases). The CDR3, as DNA: TGTGCCAGCAGCCAAGTAGGCGGGGGTGAAGCTTTCTTT. Translated: CASSQVGGGEAFF.